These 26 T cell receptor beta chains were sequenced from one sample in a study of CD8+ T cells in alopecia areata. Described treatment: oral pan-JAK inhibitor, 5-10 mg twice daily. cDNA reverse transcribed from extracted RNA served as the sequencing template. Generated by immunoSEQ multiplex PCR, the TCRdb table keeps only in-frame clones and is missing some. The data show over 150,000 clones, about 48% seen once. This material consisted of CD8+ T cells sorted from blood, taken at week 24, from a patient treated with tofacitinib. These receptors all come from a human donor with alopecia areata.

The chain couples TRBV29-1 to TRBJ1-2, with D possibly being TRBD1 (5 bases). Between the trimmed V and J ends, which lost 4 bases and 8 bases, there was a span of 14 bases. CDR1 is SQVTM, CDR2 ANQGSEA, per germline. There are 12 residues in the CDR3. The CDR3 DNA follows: TGCAGCGTTGGGGACCTCACTTGGGGCTACACCTTC. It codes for CSVGDLTWGYTF.

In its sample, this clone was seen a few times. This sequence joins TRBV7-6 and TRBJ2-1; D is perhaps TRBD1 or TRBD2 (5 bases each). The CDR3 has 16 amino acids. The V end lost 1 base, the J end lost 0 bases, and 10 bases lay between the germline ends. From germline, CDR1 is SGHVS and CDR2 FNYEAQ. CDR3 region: CASSLGGTYSYNEQFF. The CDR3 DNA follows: TGTGCCAGCAGCTTAGGTGGGACCTACTCCTACAATGAGCAGTTCTTC.

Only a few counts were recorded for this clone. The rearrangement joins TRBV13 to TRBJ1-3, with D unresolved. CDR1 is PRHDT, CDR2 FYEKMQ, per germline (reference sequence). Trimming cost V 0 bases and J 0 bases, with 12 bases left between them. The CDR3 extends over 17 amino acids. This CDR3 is CASSLGLSVRSGNTIYF. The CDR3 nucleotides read TGTGCCAGCAGCTTAGGCCTGTCAGTTCGCTCTGGAAACACCATATATTTT.

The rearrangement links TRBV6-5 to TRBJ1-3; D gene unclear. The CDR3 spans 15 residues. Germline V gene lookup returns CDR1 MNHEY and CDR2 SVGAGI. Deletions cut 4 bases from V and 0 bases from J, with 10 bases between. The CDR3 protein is CASSSTPSSGNTIYF. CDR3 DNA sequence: TGTGCCAGCAGTTCGACACCGAGCTCTGGAAACACCATATATTTT.

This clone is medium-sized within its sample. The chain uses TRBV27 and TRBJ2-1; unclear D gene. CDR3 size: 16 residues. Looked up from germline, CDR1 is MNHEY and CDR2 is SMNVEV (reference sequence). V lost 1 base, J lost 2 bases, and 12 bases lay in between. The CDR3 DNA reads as TGTGCCAGCAGTTTATTAGCAGGCGCAACCTACAATGAGCAGTTCTTC. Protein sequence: CASSLLAGATYNEQFF.

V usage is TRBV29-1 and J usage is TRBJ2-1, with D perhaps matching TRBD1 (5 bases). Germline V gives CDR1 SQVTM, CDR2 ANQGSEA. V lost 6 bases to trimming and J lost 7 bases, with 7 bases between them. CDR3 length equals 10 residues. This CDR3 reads CSVQENEQFF. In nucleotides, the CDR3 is TGCAGCGTACAGGAGAATGAGCAGTTCTTC.

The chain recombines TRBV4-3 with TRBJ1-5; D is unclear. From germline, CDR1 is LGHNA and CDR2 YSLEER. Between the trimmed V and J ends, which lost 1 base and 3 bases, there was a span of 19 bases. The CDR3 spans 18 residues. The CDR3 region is CASSQVGNHGTINQPQHF. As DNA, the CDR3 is TGCGCCAGCAGCCAAGTGGGGAACCACGGAACTATCAATCAGCCCCAGCATTTT.

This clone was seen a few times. CDR3 nucleotides: TGTGCCTGGAGTGTAGACAGCCGGGGGGCTGAAGCTTTCTTT. Translating gives CAWSVDSRGAEAFF. The chain has TRBV30 and TRBJ1-1; tentatively, D is TRBD1 (5 bases). Per germline, CDR1 GTSNPN and CDR2 SVGIG (reference sequence). The CDR3 is 14 residues long. Trimming removed 0 bases from V and 6 bases from J, with 14 bases in between.

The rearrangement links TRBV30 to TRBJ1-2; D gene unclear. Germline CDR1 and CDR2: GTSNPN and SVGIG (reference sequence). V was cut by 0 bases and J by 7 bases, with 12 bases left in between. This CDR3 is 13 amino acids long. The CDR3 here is CAWSVNNFAGYTF. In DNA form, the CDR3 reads TGTGCCTGGAGTGTAAACAACTTTGCTGGCTACACCTTC.

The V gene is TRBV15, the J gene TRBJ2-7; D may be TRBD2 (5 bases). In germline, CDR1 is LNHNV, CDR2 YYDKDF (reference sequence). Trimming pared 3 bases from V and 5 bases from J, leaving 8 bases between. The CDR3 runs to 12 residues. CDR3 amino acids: CATSSKTNEQYF. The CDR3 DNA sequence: TGTGCCACCAGCAGCAAGACTAACGAGCAGTACTTC.

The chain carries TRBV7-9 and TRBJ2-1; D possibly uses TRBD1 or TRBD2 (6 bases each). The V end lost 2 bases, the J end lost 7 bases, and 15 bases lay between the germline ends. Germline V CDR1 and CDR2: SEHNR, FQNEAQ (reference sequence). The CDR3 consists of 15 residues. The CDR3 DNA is TGTGCCAGCAGCTTAACTAATGAGGGGGGAAATGAGCAGTTCTTC. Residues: CASSLTNEGGNEQFF.

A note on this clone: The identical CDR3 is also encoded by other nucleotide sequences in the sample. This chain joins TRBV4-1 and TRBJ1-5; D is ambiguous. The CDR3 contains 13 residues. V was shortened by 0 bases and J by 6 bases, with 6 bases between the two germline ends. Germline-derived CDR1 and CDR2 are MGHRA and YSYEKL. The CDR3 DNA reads TGCGCCAGCAGCCAAGATTTGGGTCAGCCCCAGCATTTT. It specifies CASSQDLGQPQHF.

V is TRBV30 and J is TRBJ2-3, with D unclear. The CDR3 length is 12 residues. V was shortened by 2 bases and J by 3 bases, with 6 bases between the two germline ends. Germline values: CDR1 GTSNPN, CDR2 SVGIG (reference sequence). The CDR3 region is CAWSTRTDTQYF. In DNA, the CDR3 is TGTGCCTGGAGTACCCGGACAGATACGCAGTATTTT.

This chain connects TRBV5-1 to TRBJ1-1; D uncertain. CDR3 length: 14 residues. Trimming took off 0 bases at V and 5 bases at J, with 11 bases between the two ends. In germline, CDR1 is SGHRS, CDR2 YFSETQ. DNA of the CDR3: TGCGCCAGCAGCTTGGCCGGCGGGAGGACTGAAGCTTTCTTT. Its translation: CASSLAGGRTEAFF.

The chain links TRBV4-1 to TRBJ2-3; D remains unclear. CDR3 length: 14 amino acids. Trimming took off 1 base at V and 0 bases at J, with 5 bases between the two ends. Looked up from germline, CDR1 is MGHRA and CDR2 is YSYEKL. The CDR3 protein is CASSQVASTDTQYF. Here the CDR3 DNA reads TGCGCCAGCAGCCAAGTTGCTAGCACAGATACGCAGTATTTT.

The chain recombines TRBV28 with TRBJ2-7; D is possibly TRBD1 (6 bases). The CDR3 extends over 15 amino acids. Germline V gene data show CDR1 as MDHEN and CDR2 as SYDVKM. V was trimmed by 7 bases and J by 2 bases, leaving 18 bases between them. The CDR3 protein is CASTSRTVVTYEQYF. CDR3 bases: TGTGCCAGCACCTCCCGGACAGTCGTTACCTACGAGCAGTACTTC.

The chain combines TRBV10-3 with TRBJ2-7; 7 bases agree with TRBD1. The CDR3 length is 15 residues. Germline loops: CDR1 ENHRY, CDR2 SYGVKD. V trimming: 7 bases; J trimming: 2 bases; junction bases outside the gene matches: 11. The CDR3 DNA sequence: TGTGCCATCAATTCAGACAGGGCCTCTACCTACGAGCAGTACTTC. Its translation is CAINSDRASTYEQYF.

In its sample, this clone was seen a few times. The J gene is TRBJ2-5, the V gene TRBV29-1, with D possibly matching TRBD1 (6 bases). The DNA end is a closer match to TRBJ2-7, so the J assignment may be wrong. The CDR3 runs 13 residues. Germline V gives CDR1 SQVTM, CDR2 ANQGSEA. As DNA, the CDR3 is TGCAGCGTTTCCGGGACATCGACCTACGAGCAGTACTTC. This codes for CSVSGTSTYEQYF.

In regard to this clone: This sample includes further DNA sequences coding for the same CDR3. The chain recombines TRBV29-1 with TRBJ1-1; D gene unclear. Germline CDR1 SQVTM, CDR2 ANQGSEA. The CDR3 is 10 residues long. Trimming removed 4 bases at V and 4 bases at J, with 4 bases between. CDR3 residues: CSVAGTEAFF. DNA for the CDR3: TGCAGCGTTGCCGGCACTGAAGCTTTCTTT.

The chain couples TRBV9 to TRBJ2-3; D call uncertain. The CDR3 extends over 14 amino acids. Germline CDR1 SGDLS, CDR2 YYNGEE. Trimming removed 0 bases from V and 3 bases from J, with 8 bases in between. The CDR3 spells CASSVDGVTDTQYF. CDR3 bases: TGTGCCAGCAGCGTAGATGGGGTTACAGATACGCAGTATTTT.

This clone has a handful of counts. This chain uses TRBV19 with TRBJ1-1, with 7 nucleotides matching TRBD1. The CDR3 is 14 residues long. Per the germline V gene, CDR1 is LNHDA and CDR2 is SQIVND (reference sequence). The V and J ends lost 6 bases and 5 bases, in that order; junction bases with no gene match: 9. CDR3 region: CASSPQGVKTEAFF. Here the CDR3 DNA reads TGTGCCAGTAGCCCCCAGGGGGTCAAGACTGAAGCTTTCTTT.

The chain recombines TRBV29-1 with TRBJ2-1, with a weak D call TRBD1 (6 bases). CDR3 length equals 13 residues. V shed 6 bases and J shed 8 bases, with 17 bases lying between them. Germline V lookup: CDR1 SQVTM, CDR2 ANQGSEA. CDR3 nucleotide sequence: TGCAGCGTATCGGGACACCATACATATGAGCAGTTCTTC. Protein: CSVSGHHTYEQFF.

This chain's CDR3 is CAWDDSNSNTGELFF. The CDR3 DNA is TGTGCCTGGGACGACAGCAACTCGAACACCGGGGAGCTGTTTTTT. This rearrangement joins TRBV30 to TRBJ2-2; a weak D match, TRBD1 (5 bases). The CDR3 length is 15 residues. V was trimmed by 5 bases and J by 0 bases, leaving 13 bases between them. Germline lookup yields CDR1 GTSNPN and CDR2 SVGIG (reference sequence).

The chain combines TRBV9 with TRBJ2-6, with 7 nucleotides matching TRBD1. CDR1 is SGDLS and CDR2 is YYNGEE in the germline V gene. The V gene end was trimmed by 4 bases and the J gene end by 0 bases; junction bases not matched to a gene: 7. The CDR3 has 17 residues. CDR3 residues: CASSTGTVRSGANVLTF. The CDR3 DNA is TGTGCCAGCAGCACCGGGACAGTGCGCTCTGGGGCCAACGTCCTGACTTTC.

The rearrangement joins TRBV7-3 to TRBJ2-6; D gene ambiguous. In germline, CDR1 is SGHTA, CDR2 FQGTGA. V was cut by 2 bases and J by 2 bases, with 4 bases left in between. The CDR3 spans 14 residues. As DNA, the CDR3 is TGTGCCAGCAGCTTACCTGCTGGGGCCAACGTCCTGACTTTC. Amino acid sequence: CASSLPAGANVLTF.

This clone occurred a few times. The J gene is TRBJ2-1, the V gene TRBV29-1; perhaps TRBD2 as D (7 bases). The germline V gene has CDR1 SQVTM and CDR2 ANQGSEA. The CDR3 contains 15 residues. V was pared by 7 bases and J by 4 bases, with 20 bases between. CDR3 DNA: TGCAGCGCCCGGGGAGGGCAGGGGCCGTACAATGAGCAGTTCTTC. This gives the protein CSARGGQGPYNEQFF.